Listed below are T cell receptor beta chains from one sample, sequenced in a study of shared clonotypes between healthy human individuals. Sequencing was performed with immunoSEQ multiplex PCR; in TCRdb, only in-frame clones are kept and a portion is missing. This sample has 1.5 million to 2.5 million clones, with 85% to 95% found just once. The sample comprised naive CD8+ T cells sorted from blood. The receptors were sampled from a man between 18 and 35 years old in good health. The CDR3 runs from the conserved cysteine through the conserved F or W. Each record gives: J gene, clone size, D gene, V gene, CDR3 protein, CDR3 DNA. D genes are given only for firm matches. Clone size is not always given. Where it is, it says once, few, many or a class for expanded clones.

TRBJ2-5 | - | TRBD2 | TRBV29-1 | CSVEYSTWTSGEETQYF | TGCAGCGTTGAATATTCTACCTGGACTAGCGGGGAAGAGACCCAGTACTTC
TRBJ2-7 | - | TRBD1 | TRBV5-1 | CASSKPGQVYEQYF | TGCGCCAGCAGCAAACCGGGACAGGTCTACGAGCAGTACTTC
TRBJ2-1 | - | - | TRBV7-9 | CASSSPSSNEQFF | TGTGCCAGCAGCTCCCCTAGCAGCAATGAGCAGTTCTTC
TRBJ1-1 | - | TRBD1 | TRBV4-1 | CASSQRQGESTEAFF | TGCGCCAGCAGCCAAAGACAGGGCGAAAGCACTGAAGCTTTCTTT
TRBJ2-3 | - | TRBD2 | TRBV11-2 | CASSHSGLEGDTQYF | TGTGCCAGCAGCCATTCGGGACTAGAGGGAGATACGCAGTATTTT
TRBJ1-1 | - | TRBD1 | TRBV30 | CAWSVNTDRGQNWNTEAFF | TGTGCCTGGAGTGTAAATACCGACAGGGGACAAAATTGGAACACTGAAGCTTTCTTT
TRBJ2-5 | - | TRBD2 | TRBV4-1 | CASSQPPGLAADGETQYF | TGCGCCAGCAGCCAACCTCCGGGACTAGCGGCCGACGGAGAGACCCAGTACTTC
TRBJ2-1 | - | TRBD2 | TRBV27 | CASSLGLAGGSEQFF | TGTGCCAGCAGTTTAGGACTAGCGGGGGGGTCTGAGCAGTTCTTC
TRBJ2-5 | - | - | TRBV7-9 | CASSHPARDKETQYF | TGTGCCAGCAGCCACCCCGCGCGGGACAAAGAGACCCAGTACTTC
TRBJ2-7 | - | TRBD2 | TRBV27 | CASSLLVTGGSIYEQYF | TGTGCCAGCAGTTTATTGGTAACGGGCGGGAGTATTTACGAGCAGTACTTC
TRBJ2-1 | - | TRBD2 | TRBV7-9 | CASSRLADNEQFF | TGTGCCAGCAGCCGACTAGCGGACAATGAGCAGTTCTTC
TRBJ1-2 | once | TRBD1 | TRBV5-1 | CASSLAGQGDGYTF | TGCGCCAGCAGCTTGGCAGGACAGGGAGACGGCTACACCTTC
TRBJ2-5 | - | TRBD1 | TRBV10-1 | CASSDGTGLETQYF | TGCGCCAGCAGTGACGGGACAGGGCTAGAGACCCAGTACTTC
TRBJ1-2 | - | - | TRBV9 | CASSPNSYGYTF | TGTGCCAGCAGCCCTAACAGCTATGGCTACACCTTC
TRBJ1-1 | - | - | TRBV28 | CASSLIEGNTEAFF | TGTGCCAGTTCTCTGATCGAGGGGAACACTGAAGCTTTCTTT
TRBJ2-2 | - | - | TRBV28 | CASSLREHFTGELFF | TGTGCCAGCAGCCTAAGGGAACACTTCACCGGGGAGCTGTTTTTT
TRBJ1-5 | - | TRBD1 | TRBV13 | CASSLGGTGGLSNQPQHF | TGTGCCAGCAGCTTAGGAGGGACAGGGGGCCTTAGCAATCAGCCCCAGCATTTT
TRBJ2-1 | - | - | TRBV6-5 | CASSPRYNEQFF | TGTGCCAGCAGCCCCCGGTACAATGAGCAGTTCTTC
TRBJ2-2 | - | - | TRBV11-2 | CASIPAEGVGTGELFF | TGTGCCAGCATCCCCGCAGAGGGAGTAGGCACCGGGGAGCTGTTTTTT
TRBJ2-1 | - | - | TRBV27 | CASSLLGGGIINEQFF | TGTGCCAGCAGTTTATTAGGGGGAGGAATTATCAATGAGCAGTTCTTC
TRBJ2-1 | once | - | TRBV11-2 | CASSSPSMVAGEGYNEQFF | TGTGCCAGCAGTTCCCCCTCGATGGTAGCCGGGGAAGGCTACAATGAGCAGTTCTTC
TRBJ1-1 | once | - | TRBV9 | CASSVGDSYETEAFF | TGTGCCAGCAGCGTAGGAGACAGTTACGAAACTGAAGCTTTCTTT
TRBJ2-7 | few | TRBD1 | TRBV5-6 | CASSHGTAYEQYF | TGTGCCAGCAGCCACGGGACAGCCTACGAGCAGTACTTC
TRBJ1-1 | - | TRBD1 | TRBV7-3 | CASSRKTGDTEAFF | TGTGCCAGCAGCCGTAAAACAGGGGATACTGAAGCTTTCTTT
TRBJ1-2 | - | TRBD1 | TRBV6-6 | CASGGQGELDGYTF | TGTGCCAGCGGTGGACAGGGGGAGTTGGATGGCTACACCTTC
TRBJ2-1 | - | TRBD2 | TRBV27 | CASSFVSGGDEQFF | TGTGCCAGCAGTTTTGTTAGCGGGGGAGATGAGCAGTTCTTC
TRBJ2-7 | - | - | TRBV5-1 | CASSLTYGGPYEQYF | TGCGCCAGCAGCTTAACATACGGGGGCCCCTACGAGCAGTACTTC
TRBJ2-3 | - | - | TRBV19 | CAIRRAITDTQYF | TGTGCCATCAGGCGGGCGATCACAGATACGCAGTATTTT
TRBJ1-1 | - | - | TRBV6-5 | CASNPGGENTEAFF | TGTGCCAGCAACCCCGGGGGGGAGAACACTGAAGCTTTCTTT
TRBJ1-1 | - | - | TRBV5-1 | CAREEADRSNTEAFF | TGCGCACGTGAGGAGGCAGATAGATCGAACACTGAAGCTTTCTTT
TRBJ1-6 | - | - | TRBV9 | CASSVDSDGNSPLHF | TGTGCCAGCAGCGTAGATTCGGACGGGAATTCACCCCTCCACTTT
TRBJ1-5 | - | - | TRBV5-5 | CASSLTVYSNQPQHF | TGTGCCAGCAGCTTGACAGTCTATAGCAATCAGCCCCAGCATTTT